Listed here is a single T cell receptor beta chain. What it recognizes is unknown. As to time point: week 11, during vaccination. Topical imiquimod accompanied each vaccine dose, which consisted of 300 ug of mutant IDH1 20-mer peptide. The method was immunoSEQ multiplex PCR; TCRdb's version includes in-frame clones alone and lacks a portion of them. The sample consists of about 36,000 clones, 80% of them appearing once. Per germline, CDR1 SQVTM and CDR2 ANQGSEA. CDR3 length: 15 residues. Trimming at V came to 3 bases and at J to 5 bases, leaving 6 bases not matched to a gene. These data come from a study of a mutant IDH1 vaccine in newly diagnosed glioma. Looking at the study overall: Patients arrived already treated with radiotherapy, temozolomide, or both, most having had both.

The chain carries TRBV29-1 and TRBJ2-3, with 12 bases matching TRBD2. This sample comprised peripheral blood mononuclear cells (PBMCs), obtained from a glioma patient whose treatment included an IDH1 peptide vaccine. This clonotype originated in a woman in her twenties or thirties with glioma. Some clones in this sample may be carry-over from other donors' samples. CDR3 sequence: CSVERTSGKGDTQYF. The DNA for the CDR3 is TGCAGCGTTGAGCGGACTAGCGGGAAGGGAGATACGCAGTATTTT.